This T cell receptor beta chain comes out of a study of beta chain features in type 1 diabetes. V was trimmed by 0 bases and J by 8 bases, leaving 14 bases between them. Germline V gene lookup returns CDR1 SGDLS and CDR2 YYNGEE. This CDR3 is 14 amino acids long. Expressed TCRB transcripts got sequenced, as all isolated RNA was reverse transcribed. Roughly 3.5 million reads per sample were averaged for naive, central memory and regulatory samples. Produced via immunoSEQ multiplex PCR; TCRdb's table is partial and in-frame only. The sample records more than 150,000 clones, more than 9.5% being singletons. Regarding the study as a whole: cDNA-based sequencing might over-represent cells highly expressing TCR. TCRB CDR3 length was moderately but significantly reduced in all four CD4+ subsets of Type 1 diabetes patients.

The sample holds a few counts of this clone. Its antigen is not identified. On average, the one heparinised blood draw given by each donor was about 120 mL. This chain joins TRBV9 and TRBJ1-2; D is perhaps TRBD1 (5 bases). Sequences were obtained from central memory CD4+ T cells from blood. This receptor was identified in a man aged 18-30 years in good health. Here the CDR3 reads CASSVVGARAGYTF. CDR3 nucleotide sequence: TGTGCCAGCAGCGTAGTAGGGGCCCGGGCGGGCTACACCTTC.